The 22 T cell receptor beta chains presented below share a single source sample, sequenced in a study of OX40 agonist ivuxolimab in advanced cancers. The data were produced by immunoSEQ multiplex PCR, yet TCRdb's version contains in-frame clones alone and is incomplete. This sample carries approximately 73,000 clones, about 85% of them seen once, and the ten largest clones take about 1.3%. Specimen: CD4+ or CD8+ T cells sorted from blood, collected in a trial of the OX40 agonist ivuxolimab. The receptors derive from an adult with an advanced solid tumor such as melanoma, head and neck, liver or kidney cancer.

V is TRBV2 and J is TRBJ1-6, with 8 bases that match TRBD1. This CDR3 comprises 16 residues. Losses at the gene ends were 6 bases for V and 9 bases for J; bases not matched to a gene: 13. From germline, CDR1 is SNHLY and CDR2 FYNNEI. In DNA form, the CDR3 reads TGTGCCAGCAGGACCACCCTCGGACAGGGTGGTTCACCCCTCCACTTT. It specifies CASRTTLGQGGSPLHF.

This clone appeared a single time. J is TRBJ1-1 and V is TRBV4-2, with no clear D. The V gene's germline CDR1 is LGHNA and CDR2 YNFKEQ. This CDR3 is 12 amino acids long. Trimming shortened V by 5 bases and J by 3 bases, and 7 bases separated the two germline ends. The CDR3 loop reads CASSSGDTEAFF. CDR3 nucleotide sequence: TGTGCCAGCAGCTCTGGGGACACTGAAGCTTTCTTT.

The gene calls are TRBV7-9 and TRBJ1-3; D remains unclear. This CDR3 is 15 amino acids long. From germline, CDR1 is SEHNR and CDR2 FQNEAQ (reference sequence). V shed 5 bases and J shed 0 bases, with 11 bases lying between them. The CDR3 DNA sequence: TGTGCCAGCAGCAAAATGGGGAGCTCTGGAAACACCATATATTTT. Translating it yields CASSKMGSSGNTIYF.

This sequence joins TRBV7-6 and TRBJ2-3; 12 bases match TRBD2. Germline CDR1 SGHVS, CDR2 FNYEAQ. The CDR3 covers 16 residues. The ends lost 5 bases at V and 5 bases at J; junction bases unmatched: 8. The CDR3 DNA sequence: TGTGCCAGCAGCCGACTAGCGGGAGAAAGAGGAGATACGCAGTATTTT. Protein: CASSRLAGERGDTQYF.

The V call is TRBV29-1, the J call TRBJ2-7, with TRBD1 matching over 7 bases. V lost 3 bases to trimming and J lost 0 bases; unmatched junction nucleotides: 2. CDR3 length: 13 amino acids. In germline, CDR1 is SQVTM, CDR2 ANQGSEA. CDR3 DNA sequence: TGCAGCGTTGAGGACAGGCGCTCCTACGAGCAGTACTTC. As protein: CSVEDRRSYEQYF.

The rearrangement joins TRBV11-2 to TRBJ2-3; D tentatively fits TRBD1 or TRBD2 (5 bases each). This CDR3 is built from 14 residues. From germline, CDR1 is SGHAT and CDR2 FQNNGV. The V gene lost 2 bases and the J gene lost 4 bases, with 10 bases spanning the gap. CDR3 residues: CASSLQGEADTQYF. DNA of the CDR3: TGTGCCAGCAGCTTACAGGGAGAAGCAGATACGCAGTATTTT. The variable domain in full, completed from reference TRBV11-2 and TRBJ2-3, reads EAGVAQSPRYKIIEKRQSVAFWCNPISGHATLYWYQQILGQGPKLLIQFQNNGVVDDSQLPKDRFSAERLKGVDSTLKIQPAKLEDSAVYLCASSLQGEADTQYFGPGTRLTVL.

The genes are TRBV19 and TRBJ2-3; 10 positions match TRBD2. Trimming at V came to 5 bases and at J to 4 bases, leaving 6 bases not matched to a gene. CDR1 and CDR2 from the germline V gene are LNHDA and SQIVND (reference sequence). The CDR3 loop spans 15 amino acids. CDR3 residues: CASSLIAGGPDTQYF. For the CDR3, the DNA is TGTGCCAGTAGTCTTATAGCGGGGGGCCCAGATACGCAGTATTTT.

The chain uses TRBV7-2 and TRBJ2-7; a possible D gene is TRBD1 (5 bases). Per the germline V gene, CDR1 is SGHTA and CDR2 is FQGNSA. The germline V and J ends were trimmed by 3 bases and 7 bases, with 16 bases remaining between them. This CDR3 contains 14 residues. CDR3 in DNA: TGTGCCAGCAGCTTCCAGGAAGGGGCCGGTGAGCAGTACTTC. Protein sequence: CASSFQEGAGEQYF.

The chain employs TRBV30 and TRBJ1-2; 7 bases fit TRBD1. The ends lost 3 bases at V and 2 bases at J; junction bases unmatched: 3. Germline V gene sequence: CDR1 GTSNPN, CDR2 SVGIG (reference sequence). This CDR3 has 13 residues. The CDR3 DNA follows: TGTGCCTGGAGCCGGGGACAGAACTATGGCTACACCTTC. Protein: CAWSRGQNYGYTF.

The chain recombines TRBV18 with TRBJ1-3; a possible D gene is TRBD1 (6 bases). The V and J ends lost 0 bases and 2 bases respectively, with 17 bases between them. CDR1 is KGHSH and CDR2 is LQKENI in the germline V gene. The CDR3 consists of 18 residues. The CDR3 protein is CASSPPPLGGMTGNTIYF. CDR3 bases: TGTGCCAGCTCACCACCGCCCCTAGGGGGTATGACTGGAAACACCATATATTTT.

This clone was counted between two and nine times. The chain combines TRBV11-1 with TRBJ2-7, with D tentatively TRBD1 (6 bases). Germline assignment: CDR1 SGHAT and CDR2 FQDESV (reference sequence). V lost 2 bases to trimming and J lost 5 bases, with 19 bases between them. This CDR3 is built from 16 residues. CDR3 DNA sequence: TGTGCCAGCAGCTTATCAGCGGACAACAGGGATCACGAGCAGTACTTC. Translating it yields CASSLSADNRDHEQYF.

This clone appeared a few times. The CDR3 DNA is TGTGCCAGCAGCTTGGTAGTCCCCGGGGAGCTGTTTTTT. Encoded protein: CASSLVVPGELFF. The rearrangement joins TRBV5-4 to TRBJ2-2; D is ambiguous. Germline lookup yields CDR1 SGHNT and CDR2 YYREEE (reference sequence). CDR3 length: 13 amino acids. V lost 0 bases and J lost 6, with 6 bases in between. Variable domain in full (rest from reference TRBV5-4 and TRBJ2-2): ETGVTQSPTHLIKTRGQQVTLRCSSQSGHNTVSWYQQALGQGPQFIFQYYREEENGRGNFPPRFSGLQFPNYSSELNVNALELDDSALYLCASSLVVPGELFFGEGSRLTVL.

This clone was recorded a few times. This chain connects TRBV7-8 to TRBJ2-3; no clear D gene. The V gene's germline CDR1 is SGHVS and CDR2 FQNEAQ. CDR3 length: 13 amino acids. The V and J ends lost 5 bases and 2 bases respectively, with 8 bases between them. Here the CDR3 reads CASSPGITDTQYF. DNA of the CDR3: TGTGCCAGCAGCCCTGGGATCACAGATACGCAGTATTTT.

J is TRBJ2-5 and V is TRBV4-1, with 12 nucleotides matching TRBD2. The CDR3 is 15 residues long. The V gene's germline CDR1 is MGHRA and CDR2 YSYEKL. The trim removed 4 bases at V and 7 bases at J, leaving 7 bases unmatched. DNA of the CDR3: TGCGCCAGCAGCCCCACCGGGACTAGCGGGCGGACCCAGTACTTC. Translating it yields CASSPTGTSGRTQYF.

In this sample, this clone turned up a few times. This rearrangement joins TRBV5-6 to TRBJ2-5, with D perhaps matching TRBD2 (7 bases). Trimming pared 7 bases from V and 2 bases from J, leaving 12 bases between. The CDR3 runs to 13 residues. Per the germline V gene, CDR1 is SGHDT and CDR2 is YYEEEE. The CDR3 is CASGGAAQETQYF. The DNA for the CDR3 is TGTGCCAGCGGGGGGGCCGCGCAAGAGACCCAGTACTTC.

V and J are TRBV6-1 and TRBJ1-5; no reliable D call. Trimming stripped 4 bases from V and 0 bases from J, with 10 bases between. Germline V gives CDR1 MNHNS, CDR2 SASEGT. The CDR3 consists of 15 residues. As DNA, the CDR3 is TGTGCCAGCAGTGGACGGAAAGATAGCAATCAGCCCCAGCATTTT. Translated, it gives CASSGRKDSNQPQHF.

This clone is a singleton in its sample. The genes are TRBV7-9 and TRBJ2-1; 11 nucleotides agree with TRBD2. The V segment lost 4 bases and the J segment 12 bases; nucleotides outside the gene matches: 5. This CDR3 is built from 13 residues. The germline V gene encodes CDR1 SEHNR and CDR2 FQNEAQ (reference sequence). CDR3 region: CASSSGTSGGQFF. CDR3 in DNA: TGTGCCAGCAGCTCCGGGACTAGCGGAGGGCAGTTCTTC.

The genes are TRBV5-1 and TRBJ2-3, with 7 bases aligning to TRBD1. This CDR3 spans 15 amino acids. With V trimmed by 3 bases and J by 2 bases, 6 bases remained unmatched. The germline CDR1 and CDR2 sequences are SGHRS and YFSETQ. CDR3 protein: CASSSLTGNTDTQYF. CDR3 in DNA: TGCGCCAGCAGCTCCCTGACAGGGAACACAGATACGCAGTATTTT. Full variable domain (missing parts from reference TRBV5-1 and TRBJ2-3): KAGVTQTPRYLIKTRGQQVTLSCSPISGHRSVSWYQQTPGQGLQFLFEYFSETQRNKGNFPGRFSGRQFSNSRSEMNVSTLELGDSALYLCASSSLTGNTDTQYFGPGTRLTVL.

This sequence joins TRBV6-6 and TRBJ2-1; D might be TRBD2 (6 bases). This CDR3 region has 15 residues. Trimming stripped 6 bases from V and 1 base from J, with 13 bases between. CDR1 is MNHNY and CDR2 is SVGAGI in the germline V gene (reference sequence). CDR3 in amino acids: CASSRAGISYNEQFF. CDR3 sequence (DNA): TGTGCCAGCAGCCGCGCGGGAATTTCCTACAATGAGCAGTTCTTC.

This clone was recorded a few times. The chain has TRBV5-1 and TRBJ1-5; D is possibly TRBD1 (6 bases). V was cut by 3 bases and J by 6 bases, with 10 bases left in between. The germline V gene has CDR1 SGHRS and CDR2 YFSETQ. This CDR3 is 13 amino acids long. CDR3 in amino acids: CASSSGDGQPQHF. The CDR3 DNA reads as TGCGCCAGCAGCTCAGGGGATGGTCAGCCCCAGCATTTT.

This clone occurred once. The genes are TRBV2 and TRBJ1-1, with TRBD1 as a possible D gene (5 bases). The CDR3 totals 14 residues. The V end lost 2 bases, the J end lost 1 base, and 8 bases lay between the germline ends. The V gene's germline CDR1 is SNHLY and CDR2 FYNNEI. The CDR3 DNA is TGTGCCAGCAGTGAACAGGGTACGAACACTGAAGCTTTCTTT. It is translated as CASSEQGTNTEAFF.

The rearrangement links TRBV6-5 to TRBJ1-6; D unresolved. The V and J ends lost 7 bases and 6 bases respectively, with 10 bases between them. Per germline, CDR1 MNHEY and CDR2 SVGAGI. The CDR3 covers 13 residues. For the CDR3, the DNA is TGTGCCAGCACCTCAGACCGTAATTCACCCCTCCACTTT. Residues: CASTSDRNSPLHF.